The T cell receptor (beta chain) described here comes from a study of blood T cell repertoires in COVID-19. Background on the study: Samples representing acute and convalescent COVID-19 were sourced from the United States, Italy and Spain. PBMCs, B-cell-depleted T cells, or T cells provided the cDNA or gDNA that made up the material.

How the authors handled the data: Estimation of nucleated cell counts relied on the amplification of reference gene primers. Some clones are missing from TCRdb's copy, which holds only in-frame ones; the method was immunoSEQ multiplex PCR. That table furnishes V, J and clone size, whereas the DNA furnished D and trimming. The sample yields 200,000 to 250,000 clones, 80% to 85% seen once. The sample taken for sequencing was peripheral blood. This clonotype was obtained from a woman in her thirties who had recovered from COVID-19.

CDR3 loop: CASSLSTSARTYEQYF. As DNA, the CDR3 is TGTGCCAGCAGCCTCTCCACTAGCGCGCGAACCTACGAGCAGTACTTC. V gene TRBV28 combines with J gene TRBJ2-7; 7 nucleotides align to TRBD2. The germline CDR1 and CDR2 sequences are MDHEN and SYDVKM. This CDR3 spans 16 amino acids. After removal of 6 bases from V and 2 bases from J, the junction contained 13 bases not matched to a gene.